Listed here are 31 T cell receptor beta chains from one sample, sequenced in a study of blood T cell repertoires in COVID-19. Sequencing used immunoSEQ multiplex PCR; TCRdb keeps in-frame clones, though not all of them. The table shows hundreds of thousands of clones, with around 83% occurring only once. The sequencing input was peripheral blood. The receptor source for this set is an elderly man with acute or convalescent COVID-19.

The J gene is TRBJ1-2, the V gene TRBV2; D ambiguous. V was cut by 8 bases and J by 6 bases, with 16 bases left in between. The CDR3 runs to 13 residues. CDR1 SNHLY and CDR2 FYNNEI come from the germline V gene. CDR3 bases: TGTGCCAGCCGTAGACATCAAAATGATGGCTACACCTTC. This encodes CASRRHQNDGYTF. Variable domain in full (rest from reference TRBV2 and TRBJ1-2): EPEVTQTPSHQVTQMGQEVILRCVPISNHLYFYWYRQILGQKVEFLVSFYNNEISEKSEIFDDQFSVERPDGSNFTLKIRSTKLEDSAMYFCASRRHQNDGYTFGSGTRLTVV.

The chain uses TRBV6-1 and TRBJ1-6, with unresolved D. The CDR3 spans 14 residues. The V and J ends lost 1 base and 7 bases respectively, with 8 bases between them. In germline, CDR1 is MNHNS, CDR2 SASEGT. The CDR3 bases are TGTGCCAGCAGTGAAGTAGCGGACAATTCACCCCTCCACTTT. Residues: CASSEVADNSPLHF.

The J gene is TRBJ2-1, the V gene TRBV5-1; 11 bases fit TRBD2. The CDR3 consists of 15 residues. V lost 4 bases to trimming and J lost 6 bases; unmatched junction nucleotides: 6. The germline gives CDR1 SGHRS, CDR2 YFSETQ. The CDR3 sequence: CASSPHSGGANEQFF. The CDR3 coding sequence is TGCGCCAGCAGCCCACATAGCGGGGGGGCCAATGAGCAGTTCTTC.

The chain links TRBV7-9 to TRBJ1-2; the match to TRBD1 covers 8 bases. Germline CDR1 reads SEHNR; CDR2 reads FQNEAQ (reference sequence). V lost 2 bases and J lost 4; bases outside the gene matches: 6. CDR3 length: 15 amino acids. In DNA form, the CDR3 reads TGTGCCAGCAGCTTATCACAGGGGGAATCCTATGGCTACACCTTC. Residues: CASSLSQGESYGYTF.

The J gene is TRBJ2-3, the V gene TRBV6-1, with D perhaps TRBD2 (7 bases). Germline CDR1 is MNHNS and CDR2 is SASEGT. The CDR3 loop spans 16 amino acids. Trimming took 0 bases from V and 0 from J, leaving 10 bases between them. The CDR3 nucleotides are TGTGCCAGCAGTGAAGCGGCGGGGGCTAGCACAGATACGCAGTATTTT. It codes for CASSEAAGASTDTQYF.

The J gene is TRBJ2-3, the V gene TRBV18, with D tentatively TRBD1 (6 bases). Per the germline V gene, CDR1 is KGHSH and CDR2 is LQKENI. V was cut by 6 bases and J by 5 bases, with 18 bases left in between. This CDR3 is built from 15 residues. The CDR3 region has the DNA TGTGCCAGCTCCCCAAGCACCCCGACAGGAGATACGCAGTATTTT. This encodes CASSPSTPTGDTQYF.

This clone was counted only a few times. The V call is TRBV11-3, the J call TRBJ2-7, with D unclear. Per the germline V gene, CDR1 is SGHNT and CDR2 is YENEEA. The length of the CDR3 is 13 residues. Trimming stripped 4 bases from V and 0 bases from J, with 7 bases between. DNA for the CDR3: TGTGCCAGCAGCTCGGGTCTCTCCTACGAGCAGTACTTC. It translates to CASSSGLSYEQYF.

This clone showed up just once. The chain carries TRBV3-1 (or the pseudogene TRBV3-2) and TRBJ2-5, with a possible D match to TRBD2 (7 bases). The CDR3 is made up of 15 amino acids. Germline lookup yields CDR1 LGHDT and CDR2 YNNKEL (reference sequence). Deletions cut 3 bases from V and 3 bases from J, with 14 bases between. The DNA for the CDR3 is TGTGCCAGCAGCCATCTGGGGGCGGGAGAAGAGACCCAGTACTTC. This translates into CASSHLGAGEETQYF.

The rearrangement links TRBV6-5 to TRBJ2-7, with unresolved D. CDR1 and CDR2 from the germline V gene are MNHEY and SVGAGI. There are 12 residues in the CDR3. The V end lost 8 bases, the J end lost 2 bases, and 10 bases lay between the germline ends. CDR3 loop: CASEEQTYEQYF. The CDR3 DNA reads TGTGCCAGCGAAGAGCAAACCTACGAGCAGTACTTC.

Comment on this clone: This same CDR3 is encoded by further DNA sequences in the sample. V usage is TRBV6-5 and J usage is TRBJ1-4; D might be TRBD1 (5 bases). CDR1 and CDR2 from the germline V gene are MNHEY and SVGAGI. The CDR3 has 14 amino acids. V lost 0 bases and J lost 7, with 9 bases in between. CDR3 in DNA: TGTGCCAGCAGTTACTCCGGGGGAGGTGAAAAACTGTTTTTT. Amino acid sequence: CASSYSGGGEKLFF.

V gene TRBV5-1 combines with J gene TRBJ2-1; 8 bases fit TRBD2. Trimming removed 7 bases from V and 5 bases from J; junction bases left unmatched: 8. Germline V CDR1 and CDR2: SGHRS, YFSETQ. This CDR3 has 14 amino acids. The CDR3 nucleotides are TGCGCCAGCTTTGAGGTAGCGGGAAACAATGAGCAGTTCTTC. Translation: CASFEVAGNNEQFF.

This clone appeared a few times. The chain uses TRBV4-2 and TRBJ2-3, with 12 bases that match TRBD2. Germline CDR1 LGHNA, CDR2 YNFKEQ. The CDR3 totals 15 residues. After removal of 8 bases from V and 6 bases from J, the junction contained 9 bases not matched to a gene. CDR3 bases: TGTGCCAGCGGGTCTAGCGGGGGGGGTTCCGATACGCAGTATTTT. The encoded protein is CASGSSGGGSDTQYF.

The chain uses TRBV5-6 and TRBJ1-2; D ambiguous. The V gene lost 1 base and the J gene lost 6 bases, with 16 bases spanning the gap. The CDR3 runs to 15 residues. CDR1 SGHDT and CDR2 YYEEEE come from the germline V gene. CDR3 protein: CASSLTPRGMDGYTF. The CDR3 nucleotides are TGTGCCAGCAGCTTGACCCCCCGGGGAATGGATGGCTACACCTTC.

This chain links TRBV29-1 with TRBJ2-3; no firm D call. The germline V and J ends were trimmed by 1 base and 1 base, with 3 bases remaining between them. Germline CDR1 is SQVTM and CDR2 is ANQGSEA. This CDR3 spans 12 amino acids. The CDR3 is CSVEGGTDTQYF. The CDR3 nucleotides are TGCAGCGTTGAAGGCGGCACAGATACGCAGTATTTT.

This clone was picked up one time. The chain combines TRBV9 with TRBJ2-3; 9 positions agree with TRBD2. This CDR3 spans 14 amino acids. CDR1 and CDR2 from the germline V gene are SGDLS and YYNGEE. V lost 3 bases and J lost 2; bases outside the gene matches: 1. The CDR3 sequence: CASSGLADTDTQYF. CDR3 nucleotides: TGTGCCAGCAGCGGACTAGCGGACACAGATACGCAGTATTTT.

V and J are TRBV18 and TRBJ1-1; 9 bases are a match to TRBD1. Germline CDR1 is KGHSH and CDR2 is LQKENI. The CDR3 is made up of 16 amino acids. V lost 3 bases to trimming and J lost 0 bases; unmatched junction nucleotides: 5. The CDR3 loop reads CASSPGQGGVNTEAFF. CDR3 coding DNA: TGTGCCAGCTCACCGGGACAGGGAGGAGTGAACACTGAAGCTTTCTTT.

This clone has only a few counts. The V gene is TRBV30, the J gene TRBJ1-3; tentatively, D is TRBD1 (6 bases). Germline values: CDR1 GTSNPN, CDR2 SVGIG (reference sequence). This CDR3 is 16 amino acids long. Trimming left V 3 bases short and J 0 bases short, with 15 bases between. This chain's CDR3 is CAWSERQARSGNTIYF. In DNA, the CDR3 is TGTGCCTGGAGCGAGAGACAGGCACGCTCTGGAAACACCATATATTTT.

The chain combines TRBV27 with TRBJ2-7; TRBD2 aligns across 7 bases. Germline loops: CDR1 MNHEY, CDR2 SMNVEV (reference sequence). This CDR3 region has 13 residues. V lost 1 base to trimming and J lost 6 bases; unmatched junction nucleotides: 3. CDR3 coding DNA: TGTGCCAGCAGTTTATTTCCGGGGGGCGAGCAGTACTTC. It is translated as CASSLFPGGEQYF.

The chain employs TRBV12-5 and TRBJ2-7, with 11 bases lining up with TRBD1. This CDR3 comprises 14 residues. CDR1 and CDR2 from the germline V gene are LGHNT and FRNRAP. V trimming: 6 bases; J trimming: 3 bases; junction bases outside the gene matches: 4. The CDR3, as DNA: TGTGCTAGTGGCCCCGGGACAGGGGGCTACGAGCAGTACTTC. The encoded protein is CASGPGTGGYEQYF.

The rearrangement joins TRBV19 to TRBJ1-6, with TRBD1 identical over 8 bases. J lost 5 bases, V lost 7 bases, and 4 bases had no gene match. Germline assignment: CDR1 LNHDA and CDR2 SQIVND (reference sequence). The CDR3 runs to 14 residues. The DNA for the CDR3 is TGTGCCAGTAACCAGGACAGGGATAATTCACCCCTCCACTTT. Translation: CASNQDRDNSPLHF.

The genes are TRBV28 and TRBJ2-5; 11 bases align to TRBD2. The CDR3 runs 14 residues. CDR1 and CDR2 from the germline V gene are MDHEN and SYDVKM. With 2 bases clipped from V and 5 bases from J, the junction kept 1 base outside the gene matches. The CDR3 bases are TGTGCCAGCAGTTTACCTAGCGGGGGGGAGACCCAGTACTTC. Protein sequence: CASSLPSGGETQYF.

The CDR3 DNA follows: TGCAGTGCTAGTGACTATTACAATGAGCAGTTCTTC. Translated, it gives CSASDYYNEQFF. V and J are TRBV20-1 and TRBJ2-1; a possible D gene is TRBD2 (5 bases). CDR1 and CDR2 (germline): DFQATT, SNEGSKA (reference sequence). With 3 bases removed from V and 4 bases from J, the gap between germline ends came to 7 bases. CDR3 size: 12 residues.

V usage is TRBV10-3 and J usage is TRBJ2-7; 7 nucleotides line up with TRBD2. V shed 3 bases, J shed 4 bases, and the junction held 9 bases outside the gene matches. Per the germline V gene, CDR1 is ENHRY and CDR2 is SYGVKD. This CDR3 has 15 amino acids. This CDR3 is CAISEAGPPQYEQYF. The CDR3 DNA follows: TGTGCCATCAGTGAAGCGGGACCCCCGCAATACGAGCAGTACTTC.

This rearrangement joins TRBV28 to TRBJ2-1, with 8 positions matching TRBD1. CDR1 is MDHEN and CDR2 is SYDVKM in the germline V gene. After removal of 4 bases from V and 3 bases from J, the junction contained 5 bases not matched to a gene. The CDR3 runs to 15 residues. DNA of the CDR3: TGTGCCAGCAGTTCGGGGACAGGACACTACAATGAGCAGTTCTTC. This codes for CASSSGTGHYNEQFF.

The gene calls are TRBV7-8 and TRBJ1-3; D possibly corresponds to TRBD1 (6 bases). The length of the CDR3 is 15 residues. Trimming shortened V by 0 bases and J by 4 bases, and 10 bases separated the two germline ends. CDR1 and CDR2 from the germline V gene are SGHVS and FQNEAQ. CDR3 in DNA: TGTGCCAGCAGCTTAGCGGGGGGGCAAGGAAACACCATATATTTT. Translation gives CASSLAGGQGNTIYF.

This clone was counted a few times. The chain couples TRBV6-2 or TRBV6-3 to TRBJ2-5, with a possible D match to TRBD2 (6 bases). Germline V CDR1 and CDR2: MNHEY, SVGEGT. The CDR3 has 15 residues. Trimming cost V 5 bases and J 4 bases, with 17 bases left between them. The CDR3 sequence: CASSRGGAGGETQYF. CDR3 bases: TGTGCCAGCAGTCGAGGAGGCGCCGGGGGAGAGACCCAGTACTTC.

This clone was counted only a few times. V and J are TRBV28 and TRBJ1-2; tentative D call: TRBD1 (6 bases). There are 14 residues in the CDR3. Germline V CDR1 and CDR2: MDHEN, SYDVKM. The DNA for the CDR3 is TGTGCTATTGATGGCGGGGGGCGCGTCTATGGCTACACCTTC. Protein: CAIDGGGRVYGYTF.

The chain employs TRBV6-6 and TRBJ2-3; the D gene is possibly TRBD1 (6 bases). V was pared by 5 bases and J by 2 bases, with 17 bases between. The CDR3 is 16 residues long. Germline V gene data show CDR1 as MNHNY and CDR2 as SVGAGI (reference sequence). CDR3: CASSRQAGQNTDTQYF. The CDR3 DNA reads TGTGCCAGCAGTAGACAGGCCGGTCAAAACACAGATACGCAGTATTTT.

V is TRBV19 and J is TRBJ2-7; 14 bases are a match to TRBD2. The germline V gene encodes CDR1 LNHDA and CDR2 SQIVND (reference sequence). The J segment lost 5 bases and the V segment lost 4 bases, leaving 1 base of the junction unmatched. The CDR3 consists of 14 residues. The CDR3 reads CASSRLAGGNEQYF. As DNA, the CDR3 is TGTGCCAGTAGTAGACTAGCGGGAGGGAACGAGCAGTACTTC.

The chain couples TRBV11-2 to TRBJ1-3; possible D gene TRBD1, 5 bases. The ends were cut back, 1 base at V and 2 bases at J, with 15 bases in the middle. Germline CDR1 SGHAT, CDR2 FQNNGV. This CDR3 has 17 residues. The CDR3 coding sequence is TGTGCCAGCAGCTTAGGGGGGGGAAAGACTACTGGAAACACCATATATTTT. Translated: CASSLGGGKTTGNTIYF.

CDR3 DNA: TGTGCCAGCAGTCCTGGACGGACTTTGAACACCGGGGAGCTGTTTTTT. As protein: CASSPGRTLNTGELFF. The chain couples TRBV27 to TRBJ2-2; D is perhaps TRBD2 (5 bases). This CDR3 is 16 amino acids long. CDR1 and CDR2 from the germline V gene are MNHEY and SMNVEV (reference sequence). V lost 5 bases to trimming and J lost 1 base, with 14 bases between them.